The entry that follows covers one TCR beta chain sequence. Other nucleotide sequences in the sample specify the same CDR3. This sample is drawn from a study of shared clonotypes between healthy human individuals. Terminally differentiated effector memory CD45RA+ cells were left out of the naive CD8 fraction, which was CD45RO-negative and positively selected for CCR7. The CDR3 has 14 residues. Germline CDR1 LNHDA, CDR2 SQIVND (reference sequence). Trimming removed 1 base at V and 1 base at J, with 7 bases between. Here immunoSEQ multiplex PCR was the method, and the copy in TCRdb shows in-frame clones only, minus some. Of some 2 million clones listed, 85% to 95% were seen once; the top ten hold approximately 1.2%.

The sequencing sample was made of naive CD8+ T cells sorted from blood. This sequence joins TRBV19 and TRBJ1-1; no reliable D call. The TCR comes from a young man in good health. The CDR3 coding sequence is TGTGCCAGTAGTATAGGCGGTGGGAACACTGAAGCTTTCTTT. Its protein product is CASSIGGGNTEAFF. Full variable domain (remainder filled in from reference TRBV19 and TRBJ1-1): DGGITQSPKYLFRKEGQNVTLSCEQNLNHDAMYWYRQDPGQGLRLIYYSQIVNDFQKGDIAEGYSVSREKKESFPLTVTSAQKNPTAFYLCASSIGGGNTEAFFGQGTRLTVV.